This T cell receptor beta chain was identified during a study of T cell clonotyping in hematopoietic cell transplantation. The CDR3 runs 12 residues. Germline CDR1 is SGHNT and CDR2 is YENEEA. V lost 3 bases to trimming and J lost 7 bases, with 9 bases between them. Profiling relied on immunoSEQ multiplex PCR, and the TCRdb table lists in-frame clones only, not all of them. The sample comprises tens of thousands of clones, roughly 91% of which are singletons, and around 2.1% rests with the top ten. Time point denoted: recipient sample about 28 days before transplant, after cytoreduction. Sample: peripheral blood mononuclear cells, taken before stem cell transplant. The source is a man aged 50-60 years with acute myeloid leukemia. Some clones in this sample may be carry-over from other donors' samples. J is TRBJ1-1 and V is TRBV11-3; D gene uncertain. The CDR3 bases are TGTGCCAGCAGCTTCGGATCTCATGAAGCTTTCTTT. Its protein is CASSFGSHEAFF.